These T cell receptor beta chains were read from a single sample in a study of cytomegalovirus exposure and HLA in healthy donors. Here immunoSEQ multiplex PCR was the method, and the copy in TCRdb shows in-frame clones only, minus some. In the table there are some 150,000 clones, approximately 75% of which are singletons. Material for sequencing was PBMCs. All receptors come from a man under 40 in good health and CMV-seropositive. Both conserved end residues are trimmed from each CDR3. The order of the fields is clone size, V gene, J gene, CDR3 protein. Rows give clone size only sometimes, using once, few, many, or a class for an expanded clone.

NA	TRBV6-7	TRBJ1-1	ASRGGGTEAF
NA	TRBV11-3	TRBJ2-2	ASSPGDRAVGELF
once	TRBV2	TRBJ1-5	ASIGPGGNQPQH
NA	TRBV7-3	TRBJ2-2	ASGDSLNTGELF
NA	TRBV7-9	TRBJ2-1	ASSLTGQTNEQF
once	TRBV4-3	TRBJ1-2	ASSDGGYGYT
NA	TRBV7-7	TRBJ1-4	ASSMGLNEKLF
once	TRBV28	TRBJ2-5	ASSSLQETQY
NA	TRBV11-3	TRBJ2-7	ASSWTGGSHEQY
NA	TRBV6-6	TRBJ2-1	ASSKKSGGAFNEQF
NA	TRBV28	TRBJ2-7	ASSLPGVSYEQY
NA	TRBV5-1	TRBJ2-3	ASSLGQGSTDTQY
once	TRBV9	TRBJ2-3	ASSASPGGSDTQY